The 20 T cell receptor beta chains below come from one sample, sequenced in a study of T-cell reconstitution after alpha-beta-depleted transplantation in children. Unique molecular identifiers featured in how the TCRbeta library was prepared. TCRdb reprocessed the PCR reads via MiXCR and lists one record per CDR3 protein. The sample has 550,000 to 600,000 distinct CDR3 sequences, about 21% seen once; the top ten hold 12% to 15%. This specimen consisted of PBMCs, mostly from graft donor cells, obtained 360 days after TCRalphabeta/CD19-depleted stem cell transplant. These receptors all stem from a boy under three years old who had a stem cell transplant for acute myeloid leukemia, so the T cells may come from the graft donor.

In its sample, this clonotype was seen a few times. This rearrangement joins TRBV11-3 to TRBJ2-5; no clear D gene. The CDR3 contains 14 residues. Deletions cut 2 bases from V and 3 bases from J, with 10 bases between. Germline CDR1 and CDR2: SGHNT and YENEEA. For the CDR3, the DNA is TGTGCCAGCAGCTTAAATTCAGTAAAAGAGACCCAGTACTTC. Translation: CASSLNSVKETQYF.

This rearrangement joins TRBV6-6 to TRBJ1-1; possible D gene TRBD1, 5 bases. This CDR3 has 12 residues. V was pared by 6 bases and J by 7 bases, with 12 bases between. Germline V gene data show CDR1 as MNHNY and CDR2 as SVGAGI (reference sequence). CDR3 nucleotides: TGTGCCAGCAGGCCGGGACCCTTTGAAGCTTTCTTT. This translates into CASRPGPFEAFF.

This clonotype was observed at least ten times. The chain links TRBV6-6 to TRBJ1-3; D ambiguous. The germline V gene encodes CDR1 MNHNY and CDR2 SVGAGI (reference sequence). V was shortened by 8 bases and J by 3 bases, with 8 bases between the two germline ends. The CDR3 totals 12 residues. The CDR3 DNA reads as TGTGCCAGCCAAGGAAGTGGAAACACCATATATTTT. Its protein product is CASQGSGNTIYF.

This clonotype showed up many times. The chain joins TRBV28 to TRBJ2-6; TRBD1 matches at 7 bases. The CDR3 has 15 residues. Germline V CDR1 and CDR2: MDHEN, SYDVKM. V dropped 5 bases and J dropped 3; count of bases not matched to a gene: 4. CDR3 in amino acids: CASSEQGIGANVLTF. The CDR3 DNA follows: TGTGCCAGCAGTGAACAGGGGATTGGGGCCAACGTCCTGACTTTC.

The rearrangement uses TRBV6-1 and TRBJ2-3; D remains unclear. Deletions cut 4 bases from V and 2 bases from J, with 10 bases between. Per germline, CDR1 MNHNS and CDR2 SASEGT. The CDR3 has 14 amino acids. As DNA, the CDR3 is TGTGCCAGCAGTGGGACCGCGTTCACAGATACGCAGTATTTT. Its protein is CASSGTAFTDTQYF.

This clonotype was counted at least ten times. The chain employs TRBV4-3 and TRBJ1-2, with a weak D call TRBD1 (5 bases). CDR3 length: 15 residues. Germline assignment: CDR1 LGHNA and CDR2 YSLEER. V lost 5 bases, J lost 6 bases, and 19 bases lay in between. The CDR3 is CASSGNGAGTNGYTF. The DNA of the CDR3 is TGCGCCAGCAGCGGAAATGGCGCGGGGACGAATGGCTACACCTTC.

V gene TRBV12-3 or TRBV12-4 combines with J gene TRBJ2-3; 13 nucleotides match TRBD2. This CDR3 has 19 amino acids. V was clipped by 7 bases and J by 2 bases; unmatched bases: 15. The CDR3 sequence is CASNYLHPGLAGSTDTQYF. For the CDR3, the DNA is TGTGCCAGCAACTACCTTCACCCGGGACTAGCGGGATCCACAGATACGCAGTATTTT.

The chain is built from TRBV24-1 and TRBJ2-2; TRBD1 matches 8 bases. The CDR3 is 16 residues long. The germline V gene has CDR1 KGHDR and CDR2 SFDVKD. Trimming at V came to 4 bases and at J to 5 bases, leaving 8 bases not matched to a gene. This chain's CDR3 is CATSDSRGLRTGELFF. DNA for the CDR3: TGTGCCACCAGTGACAGCAGGGGGCTACGGACCGGGGAGCTGTTTTTT.

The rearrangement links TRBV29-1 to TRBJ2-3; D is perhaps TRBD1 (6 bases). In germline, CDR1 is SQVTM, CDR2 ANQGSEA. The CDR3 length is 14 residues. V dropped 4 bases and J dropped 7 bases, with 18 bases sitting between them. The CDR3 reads CSVARGAQKNTQYF. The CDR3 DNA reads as TGCAGCGTTGCCAGGGGCGCCCAAAAAAATACGCAGTATTTT.

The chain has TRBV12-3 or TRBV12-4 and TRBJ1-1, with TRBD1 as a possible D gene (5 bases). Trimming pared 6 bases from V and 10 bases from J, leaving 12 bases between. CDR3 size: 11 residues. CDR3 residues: CASSPGGRAFF. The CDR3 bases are TGTGCCAGCAGCCCCGGGGGTAGAGCTTTCTTT.

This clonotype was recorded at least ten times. CDR3 bases: TGCAGTGCTAGAGCCTTCCGACAGGGGGCAGTAACTGAAGCTTTCTTT. Translated, it gives CSARAFRQGAVTEAFF. V and J are TRBV20-1 and TRBJ1-1; 10 bases line up with TRBD1. The CDR3 has 16 residues. CDR1 is DFQATT and CDR2 is SNEGSKA in the germline V gene (reference sequence). With 1 base clipped from V and 5 bases from J, the junction kept 10 bases outside the gene matches.

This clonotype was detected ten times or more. As DNA, the CDR3 is TGCGCCAGCAGCCAAGGGGGGGGACTGAGCACAGATACGCAGTATTTT. This gives the protein CASSQGGGLSTDTQYF. This chain uses TRBV4-3 with TRBJ2-3, with 7 bases that match TRBD2. Germline V gene data show CDR1 as LGHNA and CDR2 as YSLEER. V was pared by 1 base and J by 0 bases, with 4 bases of the junction left unmatched. The CDR3 runs to 16 residues.

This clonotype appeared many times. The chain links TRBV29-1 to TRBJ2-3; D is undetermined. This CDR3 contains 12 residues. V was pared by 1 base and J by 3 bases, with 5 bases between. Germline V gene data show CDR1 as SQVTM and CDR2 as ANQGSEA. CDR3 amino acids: CSVEGGTDTQYF. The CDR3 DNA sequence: TGCAGCGTTGAAGGAGGAACAGATACGCAGTATTTT.

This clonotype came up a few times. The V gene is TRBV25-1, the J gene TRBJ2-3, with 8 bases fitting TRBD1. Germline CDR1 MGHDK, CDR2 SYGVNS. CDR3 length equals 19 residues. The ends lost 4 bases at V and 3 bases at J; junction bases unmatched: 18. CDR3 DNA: TGTGCCAGCAGTGCCCGGGACAGGCTCCATCCATCCCCTACAGATACGCAGTATTTT. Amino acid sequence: CASSARDRLHPSPTDTQYF.

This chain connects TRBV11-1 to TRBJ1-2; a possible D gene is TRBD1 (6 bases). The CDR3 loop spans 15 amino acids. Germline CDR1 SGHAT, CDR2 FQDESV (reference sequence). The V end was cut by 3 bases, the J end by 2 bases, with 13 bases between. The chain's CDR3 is CASSLRAGQNYGYTF. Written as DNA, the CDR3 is TGTGCCAGCAGCTTGAGGGCGGGACAAAACTATGGCTACACCTTC.

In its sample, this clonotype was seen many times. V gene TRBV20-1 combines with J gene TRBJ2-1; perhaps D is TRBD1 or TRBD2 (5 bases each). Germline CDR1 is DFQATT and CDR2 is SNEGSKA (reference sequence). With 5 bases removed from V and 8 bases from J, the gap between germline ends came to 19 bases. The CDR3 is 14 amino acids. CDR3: CSAQPGPSNDEQFF. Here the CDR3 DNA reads TGCAGTGCTCAACCGGGACCCTCTAATGATGAGCAGTTCTTC.

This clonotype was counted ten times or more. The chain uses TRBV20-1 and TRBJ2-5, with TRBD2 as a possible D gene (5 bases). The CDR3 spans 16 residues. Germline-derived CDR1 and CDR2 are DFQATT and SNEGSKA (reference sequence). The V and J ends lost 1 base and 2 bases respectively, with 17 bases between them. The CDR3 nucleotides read TGCAGTGCTAGAGGGCCCCTCAGCGGACCACAAGAGACCCAGTACTTC. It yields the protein CSARGPLSGPQETQYF.

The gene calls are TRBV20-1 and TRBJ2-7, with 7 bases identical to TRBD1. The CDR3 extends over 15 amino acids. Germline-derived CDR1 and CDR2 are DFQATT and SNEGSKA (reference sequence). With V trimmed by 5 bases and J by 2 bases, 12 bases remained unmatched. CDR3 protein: CSAVTRGRKTYEQYV. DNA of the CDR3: TGCAGTGCTGTGACGAGGGGGCGGAAAACCTACGAGCAGTACGTC.

The CDR3 DNA is TGTGCCAGCAGCTTAAGTTTTGGAAATTCACCCCTCCACTTT. Protein: CASSLSFGNSPLHF. The chain recombines TRBV7-6 with TRBJ1-6; D remains unclear. CDR3 length: 14 amino acids. Germline assignment: CDR1 SGHVS and CDR2 FNYEAQ. V lost 2 bases and J lost 7, with 9 bases in between.

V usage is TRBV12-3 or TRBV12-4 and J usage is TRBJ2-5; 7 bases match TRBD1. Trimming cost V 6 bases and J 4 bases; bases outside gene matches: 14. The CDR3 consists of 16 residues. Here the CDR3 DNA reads TGTGCCAGCAGCCACCATACTGACAGGGATGGAGAGACCCAGTACTTC. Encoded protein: CASSHHTDRDGETQYF.